The 11 T cell receptor beta chains below all came from one sample that was sequenced in a study of early T cells in non-severe SARS-CoV-2 infection (dated by TCRdb to the early 2020s). The method behind the library was 5' RACE. Sequencing was performed on a NextSeq 500. Using fastp trimming at Q25 and MiXCR clonotype assembly, TCRdb reanalyzed the public sequencing data and kept in-frame beta chains. Duplicate CDR3 protein sequences are folded into a single record with the most common DNA and genes. This sample gives some 89,000 distinct CDR3 sequences in total; around 10% of them show up just once. The ten largest make up around 4.8% of the sample. This specimen was whole blood, taken at baseline. These receptors all stem from an adult who was a healthcare worker with PCR-confirmed SARS-CoV-2 infection or an uninfected control (not recorded which).

By share, this clonotype ranks as medium-sized. The rearrangement links TRBV11-2 to TRBJ1-4; 7 nucleotides align to TRBD1. Germline CDR1 is SGHAT and CDR2 is FQNNGV. V gave up 5 bases and J gave up 0 bases; unmatched junction bases: 6. The CDR3 extends over 16 amino acids. CDR3 coding DNA: TGTGCCAGCAGCCACCGGGACAGTGCAACTAATGAAAAACTGTTTTTT. It yields the protein CASSHRDSATNEKLFF. Supplemented by reference TRBV11-2 and TRBJ1-4, the full variable domain reads EAGVAQSPRYKIIEKRQSVAFWCNPISGHATLYWYQQILGQGPKLLIQFQNNGVVDDSQLPKDRFSAERLKGVDSTLKIQPAKLEDSAVYLCASSHRDSATNEKLFFGSGTQLSVL.

V usage is TRBV2 and J usage is TRBJ2-1; D possibly corresponds to TRBD1 (6 bases). Germline V gene sequence: CDR1 SNHLY, CDR2 FYNNEI. This CDR3 is built from 14 residues. V was shortened by 4 bases and J by 8 bases, with 15 bases between the two germline ends. The CDR3 sequence is CASSAVRGGHEQFF. In DNA, the CDR3 is TGTGCCAGCAGTGCGGTCAGGGGTGGCCATGAGCAGTTCTTC.

This clonotype has ten or more counts. The chain couples TRBV7-2 to TRBJ2-7, with 12 bases lining up with TRBD1. Trimming at V came to 7 bases and at J to 7 bases, leaving 14 bases not matched to a gene. CDR1 and CDR2 (germline): SGHTA, FQGNSA. The CDR3 spans 16 residues. The CDR3 spells CASNGGPGQGAREQYF. The CDR3 bases are TGTGCCAGCAACGGTGGACCGGGACAGGGGGCGCGGGAGCAGTACTTC. The full variable domain, rest sourced from reference TRBV7-2 and TRBJ2-7, is GAGVSQSPSNKVTEKGKDVELRCDPISGHTALYWYRQSLGQGLEFLIYFQGNSAPDKSGLPSDRFSAERTGGSVSTLTIQRTQQEDSAVYLCASNGGPGQGAREQYFGPGTRLTVT.

This clonotype was detected many times. The chain links TRBV9 to TRBJ2-3; 7 bases are a match to TRBD2. The CDR3 length is 16 residues. V lost 0 bases to trimming and J lost 2 bases; unmatched junction nucleotides: 6. Germline lookup yields CDR1 SGDLS and CDR2 YYNGEE. CDR3 loop: CASSVDNGGTTDTQYF. In nucleotides, the CDR3 is TGTGCCAGCAGCGTAGATAACGGGGGGACCACAGATACGCAGTATTTT.

J is TRBJ1-1 and V is TRBV7-2; D unclear. The CDR3 has 13 residues. With 5 bases removed from V and 2 bases from J, the gap between germline ends came to 9 bases. The germline V gene encodes CDR1 SGHTA and CDR2 FQGNSA. CDR3 nucleotides: TGTGCCAGCAGCGCCAGATCTAACACTGAAGCTTTCTTT. It encodes CASSARSNTEAFF.

CDR3 protein: CASSARGPSVDHLHF. CDR3 coding DNA: TGTGCCAGCAGTGCCAGGGGGCCGTCTGTTGACCACCTCCACTTT. The genes are TRBV2 and TRBJ1-6; the match to TRBD1 covers 8 bases. CDR1 and CDR2 from the germline V gene are SNHLY and FYNNEI. The CDR3 runs 15 residues. J was trimmed by 15 bases and V by 4 bases; bases with no gene match: 14.

At least ten counts were recorded for this clonotype. CDR3 loop: CAISPGQPYEQYF. The CDR3 DNA follows: TGTGCCATCAGTCCGGGACAACCCTACGAGCAGTACTTC. The chain uses TRBV10-3 and TRBJ2-7; TRBD1 might be the D (6 bases). The CDR3 extends over 13 amino acids. Trimming removed 5 bases at V and 2 bases at J, with 10 bases between. Germline CDR1 reads ENHRY; CDR2 reads SYGVKD.

This chain uses TRBV5-1 with TRBJ1-2; D unclear. V lost 4 bases to trimming and J lost 2 bases, with 12 bases between them. The germline CDR1 and CDR2 sequences are SGHRS and YFSETQ. The CDR3 runs to 14 residues. CDR3 in amino acids: CASSPLGRNYGYTF. Written as DNA, the CDR3 is TGCGCCAGCAGCCCGCTCGGACGGAACTATGGCTACACCTTC.

This clonotype was recorded a few times. The gene calls are TRBV28 and TRBJ1-4, with unresolved D. The V end lost 3 bases, the J end lost 0 bases, and 11 bases lay between the germline ends. Germline V CDR1 and CDR2: MDHEN, SYDVKM. The CDR3 totals 16 residues. CDR3 coding DNA: TGTGCCAGCAGTTTGGTATCTTTTGCAACTAATGAAAAACTGTTTTTT. Translating it yields CASSLVSFATNEKLFF.

This chain joins TRBV4-3 and TRBJ2-2; D is unresolved. V lost 0 bases, J lost 4 bases, and 6 bases lay in between. Germline V lookup: CDR1 LGHNA, CDR2 YSLEER. This CDR3 has 14 amino acids. The CDR3 protein is CASSQEIRTGELFF. In DNA form, the CDR3 reads TGCGCCAGCAGCCAAGAAATCCGCACCGGGGAGCTGTTTTTT.

The chain joins TRBV5-6 to TRBJ2-7, with D possibly being TRBD2 (5 bases). V lost 2 bases to trimming and J lost 1 base, with 13 bases between them. Germline V lookup: CDR1 SGHDT, CDR2 YYEEEE. The CDR3 sequence is 15 residues long. The DNA of the CDR3 is TGTGCCAGCAGCTTTTTTAGAGGGATGTCCTACGAGCAGTACTTC. Translating it yields CASSFFRGMSYEQYF.